This T cell receptor (beta chain) stems from a study of lymphopenia after photon versus proton radiotherapy. This CDR3 is built from 12 residues. The germline gives CDR1 MNHNS, CDR2 SASEGT. V lost 8 bases and J lost 5, with 12 bases in between. The repertoire was sequenced with immunoSEQ multiplex PCR; TCRdb's copy has only in-frame clones and lacks some. The table lists around 42,000 clones, roughly 87% of them singletons. V is TRBV6-1 and J is TRBJ2-5; D remains ambiguous. This specimen was peripheral blood, taken from a patient treated with photon-based radiotherapy. The origin of this receptor is a man between 40 and 49 years old with gastric cancer. The DNA for the CDR3 is TGTGCCAGCGGGAAGGTTGGGGAGACCCAGTACTTC. This codes for CASGKVGETQYF.